The rows below give T cell receptor beta chains drawn from one sample of a study of beta chain features in type 1 diabetes. Sequenced by immunoSEQ multiplex PCR; TCRdb stores in-frame clones only, minus some. The profile shows 300,000 or so clones, about 13% of them singletons. Sequenced material: naive CD4+ T cells from blood. The source of these receptors is a woman aged 18-29 years with type 1 diabetes. The conserved cysteine and the conserved F or W are not part of the CDR3 here.

v_gene	j_gene	CDR3aa
TRBV5-4	TRBJ2-1	ASSLGAMLAGGYNEQF
TRBV10-3	TRBJ1-4	AISDHTSATNEKLF
TRBV25-1	TRBJ1-1	ASSEGGQGRGNTEAF
TRBV9	TRBJ2-3	ASSVLGTGNTDTQY
TRBV11-3	TRBJ2-3	ASSLGQGTDTQY
TRBV2	TRBJ1-1	ASSPTVNTEAF
TRBV5-1	TRBJ1-1	ASSLEIGRVWGSTEAF
TRBV2	TRBJ1-5	ASSENRDDQPQH
TRBV28	TRBJ1-2	ASSSSQVNLRGYT
TRBV5-1	TRBJ2-7	ASSLAGGNEQY
TRBV15	TRBJ2-5	ATSRERGRGETQY
TRBV10-3	TRBJ1-1	AIRQEGATEAF
TRBV7-9	TRBJ1-1	ASRGQGTNTEAF
TRBV7-9	TRBJ1-2	ASKELTAESYGYT
TRBV7-9	TRBJ2-7	ASSVDYGVKY
TRBV6-5	TRBJ2-4	ASSYSGQGAGNIQY
TRBV29-1	TRBJ2-1	SVESRLQGNEQF
TRBV6-5	TRBJ2-5	ASSSGSGSQQTQY
TRBV28	TRBJ2-5	ASSFSGEKTQY
TRBV29-1	TRBJ1-1	SVGRQGDTEAF
TRBV27	TRBJ2-7	ASSFSARGLPYEQY
TRBV29-1	TRBJ2-5	SVEGSLDQY
TRBV4-3	TRBJ1-2	ASSQDRGNYGYT
TRBV25-1	TRBJ2-7	ASAVGSSGSLIRY
TRBV5-4	TRBJ1-5	ASSQDRNQPQH
TRBV2	TRBJ2-3	ASSDRQGTDTQY
TRBV19	TRBJ2-6	ASSIQGSGANVLT
TRBV13	TRBJ2-5	ASTSARLAGGGSETQY
TRBV19	TRBJ2-3	ASSTNPGLGTDTQY
TRBV5-1	TRBJ2-7	ASSPRTSGSIVEQY
TRBV7-9	TRBJ2-1	ASSFGIREQF
TRBV11-2	TRBJ2-1	ASSPPGTSAYNEQF
TRBV29-1	TRBJ1-1	SVGGRLNTEAF
TRBV5-1	TRBJ2-2	ASSSLAGGPSGELF
TRBV10-1	TRBJ2-1	ASSRTAFSYNEQF
TRBV10-3	TRBJ1-1	AISESSVLGTEAF
TRBV21-1	TRBJ2-3	ASSQGLARTDTQY
TRBV2	TRBJ2-5	ASIGDRGETQY
TRBV15	TRBJ2-5	ATSRSRDSLQETQY
TRBV7-9	TRBJ2-3	ASSLRPTAETDTQY
TRBV5-1	TRBJ2-1	ASSFGGLAGDEQF
TRBV29-1	TRBJ1-5	SVWDRYQPQH
TRBV14	TRBJ1-2	ASSQDGQELFYGYT
TRBV30	TRBJ1-1	AWKFRDRAEAF
TRBV29-1	TRBJ2-1	SVPSGSYPRNEQF
TRBV10-3	TRBJ1-1	AISTQGNTEAF
TRBV23-1	TRBJ2-1	ASSQGGRHRGPRVNEQF
TRBV28	TRBJ2-5	ASLRRVTSGGEETQY
TRBV11-2	TRBJ2-7	ASSLGGGEQY
TRBV2	TRBJ2-1	ASSRDSQSYNEQF
TRBV19	TRBJ1-5	ASSMGQVVNQPQH
TRBV19	TRBJ1-1	ASSPWGHEAF
TRBV18	TRBJ1-1	ASSPLNIWGGRVDTEAF
TRBV19	TRBJ1-2	ASNTGRGRRGYGYT
TRBV5-1	TRBJ2-3	ASSWGTMDTQY